These T cell receptor beta chains were read from a single sample in a study of OX40 agonist ivuxolimab in advanced cancers. Profiling relied on immunoSEQ multiplex PCR, and the TCRdb table lists in-frame clones only, not all of them. The sample includes 60,000 to 70,000 clones, roughly 88% of them seen just once. Sequencing used CD4+ or CD8+ T cells sorted from blood, obtained in a trial of the OX40 agonist ivuxolimab. These receptors originate from an adult with an advanced solid tumor such as melanoma, head and neck, liver or kidney cancer. CDR3s include the opening cysteine and the closing phenylalanine or tryptophan. A D gene is named only where the DNA matches it firmly. A clone size is listed for some rows: how often the clone was seen (once, few, many), or a class if it is expanded.

cdr3_aa,cdr3_nt,clone_size,d_call,v_call,j_call
CASSKQGADQETQYF,TGTGCCAGCAGCAAACAGGGGGCGGACCAAGAGACCCAGTACTTC,.,TRBD1,TRBV5-8,TRBJ2-5
CASRDRVTTGELFF,TGCGCCAGCCGGGACAGGGTGACCACCGGGGAGCTGTTTTTT,.,TRBD1,TRBV10-2,TRBJ2-2
CASSQVWGRGNTEAFF,TGTGCCAGCAGCCAAGTCTGGGGCAGGGGTAATACTGAAGCTTTCTTT,.,.,TRBV14,TRBJ1-1
CASSQGGSNQPQHF,TGTGCCAGCAGCCAGGGGGGCAGCAATCAGCCCCAGCATTTT,.,TRBD1,TRBV25-1,TRBJ1-5
CASSRTTVSTDTQYF,TGTGCCAGCAGTAGGACTACCGTAAGCACAGATACGCAGTATTTT,once,.,TRBV27,TRBJ2-3
CASSPEVSYGYTF,TGTGCCAGCTCACCCGAAGTTAGCTATGGCTACACCTTC,.,.,TRBV18,TRBJ1-2
CASSALSVSSYNEQFF,TGTGCCAGCAGCGCACTGAGCGTGAGCTCCTACAATGAGCAGTTCTTC,.,.,TRBV11-2,TRBJ2-1
CAIRRNIDTEAFF,TGTGCCATCAGAAGGAATATCGACACTGAAGCTTTCTTT,.,.,TRBV10-3,TRBJ1-1
CASSLKRGRTDTQYF,TGTGCCAGCAGTTTAAAGCGGGGCCGCACAGATACGCAGTATTTT,once,TRBD2,TRBV27,TRBJ2-3
CASILTGSAEAFF,TGTGCCAGTATACTTACAGGTTCGGCTGAAGCTTTCTTT,.,.,TRBV19,TRBJ1-1
CASSYSRGETEAFF,TGTGCCAGCAGTTACTCGAGAGGGGAAACTGAAGCTTTCTTT,.,.,TRBV6-6,TRBJ1-1
CASRGGTSGGSSYNEQFF,TGTGCCAGCAGGGGTGGGACTAGCGGGGGGAGCTCCTACAATGAGCAGTTCTTC,.,TRBD2,TRBV9,TRBJ2-1
CASSQPDIRLAWGETQYF,TGTGCCAGCAGCCAACCCGACATAAGACTAGCTTGGGGAGAGACCCAGTACTTC,.,TRBD2,TRBV11-3,TRBJ2-5
CALQRSPSGNTGELFF,TGTGCCCTCCAAAGAAGTCCTAGCGGGAACACCGGGGAGCTGTTTTTT,.,TRBD2,TRBV2,TRBJ2-2
CASTEWRNQPQHF,TGTGCCAGTACGGAGTGGAGGAATCAGCCCCAGCATTTT,.,.,TRBV19,TRBJ1-5
CASRGDGNYGYTF,TGTGCCAGCAGAGGGGACGGTAACTATGGCTACACCTTC,.,.,TRBV2,TRBJ1-2
CAISASGTGLYEQYF,TGTGCCATCAGTGCTTCCGGGACAGGGTTATACGAGCAGTACTTC,.,TRBD1,TRBV10-3,TRBJ2-7
CASSNTGSYEQYF,TGTGCCAGCAGCAACACAGGATCCTACGAGCAGTACTTC,.,.,TRBV11-3,TRBJ2-7